This TCR beta chain was sequenced for a study of cytomegalovirus exposure and HLA in healthy donors. The PCR contained 60 Vbeta and 13 Jbeta primers. TCRdb's table, derived via immunoSEQ multiplex PCR, lists solely in-frame clones and lacks some. Here the sample spans 150,000 to 160,000 clones, about 80% being singletons. This TCR was sampled from a woman aged 45-60 years in good health and CMV-seropositive. The sequenced material came from PBMCs.

CDR3 in amino acids: CASSAMTYTYEQYF. Written as DNA, the CDR3 is TGTGCCAGCAGCGCTATGACATATACCTACGAGCAGTACTTC. This sequence joins TRBV6-5 and TRBJ2-7; D is uncertain. Germline V lookup: CDR1 MNHEY, CDR2 SVGAGI. This CDR3 has 14 amino acids. The V and J ends lost 6 bases and 2 bases respectively, with 14 bases between them.